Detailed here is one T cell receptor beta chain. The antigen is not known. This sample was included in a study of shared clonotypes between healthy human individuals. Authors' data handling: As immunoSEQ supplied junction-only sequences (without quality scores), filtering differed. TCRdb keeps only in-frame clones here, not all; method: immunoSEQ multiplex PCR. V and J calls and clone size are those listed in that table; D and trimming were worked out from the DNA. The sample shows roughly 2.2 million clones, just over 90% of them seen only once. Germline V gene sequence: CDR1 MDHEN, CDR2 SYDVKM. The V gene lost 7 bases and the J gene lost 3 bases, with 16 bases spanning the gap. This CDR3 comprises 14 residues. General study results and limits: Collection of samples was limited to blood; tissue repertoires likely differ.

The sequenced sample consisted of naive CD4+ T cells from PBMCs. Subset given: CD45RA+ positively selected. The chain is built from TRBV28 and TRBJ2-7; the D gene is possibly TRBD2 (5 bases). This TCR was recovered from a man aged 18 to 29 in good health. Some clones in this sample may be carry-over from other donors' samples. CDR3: CASTSSGILYEQYF. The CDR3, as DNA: TGTGCCAGCACTTCATCGGGGATTCTCTACGAGCAGTACTTC. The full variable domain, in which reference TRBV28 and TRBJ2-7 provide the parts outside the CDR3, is DVKVTQSSRYLVKRTGEKVFLECVQDMDHENMFWYRQDPGLGLRLIYFSYDVKMKEKGDIPEGYSVSREKKERFSLILESASTNQTSMYLCASTSSGILYEQYFGPGTRLTVT.